This TCR beta chain was identified in a study of T-cell reconstitution after alpha-beta-depleted transplantation in children. Points from the study as a whole: Expanded clones from the graft, numbering several hundred, reportedly supplied alpha-beta T cells about two months after transplant. Elevated TCRbeta diversity at day 60 was traced, in some patients, to surviving recipient T cells and thymic progenitors. From newly produced T cells came most of the T-cell counts and diversity one year after transplant.

Unique molecular identifiers were incorporated when the TCRbeta library was constructed. Using its own MiXCR run on the PCR reads, TCRdb lists one record per CDR3 protein. This sample carries fewer than 500,000 distinct CDR3 sequences, 43% of them seen once, and the ten largest clones take roughly a quarter. There are 17 residues in the CDR3. The junction had 10 bases not matched to a gene; V was cut back by 4 bases and J by 6 bases. Germline loops: CDR1 SGHTA, CDR2 FQGNSA. About this clonotype: The antigen remains undetermined.

Sequenced here: PBMCs, sampled before TCRalphabeta/CD19-depleted stem cell transplant. The TCR originated in a girl between 2 and 10 years old with aplastic anemia, due to receive a stem cell transplant. This sequence joins TRBV7-2 and TRBJ2-1, with 12 bases identical to TRBD2. The chain's CDR3 is CASSSIPLAGGANEQFF. The CDR3 DNA is TGTGCCAGCAGCTCGATCCCGCTAGCGGGAGGGGCCAATGAGCAGTTCTTC.